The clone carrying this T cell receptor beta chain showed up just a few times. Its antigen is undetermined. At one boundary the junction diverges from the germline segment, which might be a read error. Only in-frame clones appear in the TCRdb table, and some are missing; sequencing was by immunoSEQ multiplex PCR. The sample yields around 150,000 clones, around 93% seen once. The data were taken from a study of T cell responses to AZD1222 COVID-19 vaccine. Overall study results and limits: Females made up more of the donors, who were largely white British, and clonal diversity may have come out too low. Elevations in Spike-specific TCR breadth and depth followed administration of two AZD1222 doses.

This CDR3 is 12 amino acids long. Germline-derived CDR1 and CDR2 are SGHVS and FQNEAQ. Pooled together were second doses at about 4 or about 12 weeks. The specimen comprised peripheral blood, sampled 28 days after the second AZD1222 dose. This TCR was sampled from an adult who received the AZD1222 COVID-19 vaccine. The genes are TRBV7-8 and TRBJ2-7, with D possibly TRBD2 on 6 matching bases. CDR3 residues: CASSPQSGLLNF. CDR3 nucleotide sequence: TGTGCCAGCAGCCCTCAATCGGGACTCTTAAACTTC.